The entry that follows covers one T cell receptor beta chain sequence. Its specificity is not known. This sample was taken from a study of beta chain features in type 1 diabetes. A single heparinised blood sample, averaging roughly 110 mL, was obtained per donor. Between the trimmed V and J ends, which lost 5 bases and 0 bases, there was a span of 13 bases. The germline V gene encodes CDR1 LNHDA and CDR2 SQIVND (reference sequence). This CDR3 region has 15 residues. Expressed TCRB transcripts were sequenced because the entire RNA isolate underwent reverse transcription. The method was immunoSEQ multiplex PCR; TCRdb's version includes in-frame clones alone and lacks a portion of them. The repertoire includes over 200,000 clones, under 13% of them detected once, and more than 0.015% sits in the top ten. Study-wide results and caveats: A potential PCR bias toward shorter templates would be equal in patient and control samples. Any HLA-type effect on TCRB rearrangement remained unresolved here. Patients with type 1 diabetes carried fewer insertions and had more deletions at their VDJ junctions. TCRB CDR3s from Type 1 diabetes patients were moderately but significantly shorter in all four CD4+ subsets.

This sequence joins TRBV19 and TRBJ2-5; perhaps TRBD2 as D (6 bases). This receptor was obtained from a man under 40 with type 1 diabetes. Sequenced material: naive CD4+ T cells from blood. The CDR3 DNA follows: TGTGCCAGTAGTGCAGTCGCGGGGTACCAAGAGACCCAGTACTTC. As protein: CASSAVAGYQETQYF. Variable domain in full (rest from reference TRBV19 and TRBJ2-5): DGGITQSPKYLFRKEGQNVTLSCEQNLNHDAMYWYRQDPGQGLRLIYYSQIVNDFQKGDIAEGYSVSREKKESFPLTVTSAQKNPTAFYLCASSAVAGYQETQYFGPGTRLLVL.